This TCR beta chain was profiled in a study of T cell changes during pregnancy in multiple sclerosis. Germline V lookup: CDR1 MGHRA, CDR2 YSYEKL. V lost 3 bases and J lost 4, with 12 bases in between. The CDR3 length is 14 residues. Measured with immunoSEQ multiplex PCR; TCRdb has only the in-frame clones, and not every one. The repertoire holds over 12,000 clones, with 80% to 90% as singletons. The chain couples TRBV4-1 to TRBJ1-2; D possibly corresponds to TRBD1 (6 bases). This material consisted of CD8+ T cells from peripheral blood mononuclear cells, taken in the first trimester of pregnancy. This clonotype originated in a female donor with multiple sclerosis, enrolled in a pregnancy study. The CDR3 DNA sequence: TGCGCCAGCAGCCAGGGCAGGGGTGGCTATGGCTACACCTTC. It translates to CASSQGRGGYGYTF.